Listed here are 21 T cell receptor beta chains from one sample, sequenced in a study of blood T cell repertoires in COVID-19. Only in-frame clones appear in the TCRdb table, and some are missing; sequencing was by immunoSEQ multiplex PCR. The table includes 250,000 to 300,000 clones, over 80% detected once. The sample taken for sequencing was peripheral blood. The receptors here all came from a man aged 55 to 69 who had recovered from COVID-19.

The J gene is TRBJ2-5, the V gene TRBV28, with 7 bases matching TRBD1. CDR3 length equals 14 residues. The germline gives CDR1 MDHEN, CDR2 SYDVKM. J was trimmed by 4 bases and V by 3 bases; bases with no gene match: 5. The CDR3 sequence: CASSFDRVVETQYF. CDR3 bases: TGTGCCAGCAGTTTCGACAGGGTGGTAGAGACCCAGTACTTC.

The chain has TRBV27 and TRBJ2-3; D may be TRBD2 (6 bases). From germline, CDR1 is MNHEY and CDR2 SMNVEV (reference sequence). The V and J ends lost 5 bases and 3 bases respectively, with 21 bases between them. This CDR3 comprises 17 residues. The CDR3 DNA sequence: TGTGCCAGCAGTGACGCAGGGAGGTTTGGTGGGACAGATACGCAGTATTTT. Its translation is CASSDAGRFGGTDTQYF.

The chain carries TRBV5-4 and TRBJ2-1; TRBD2 agrees at 9 bases. Germline lookup yields CDR1 SGHNT and CDR2 YYREEE (reference sequence). This CDR3 comprises 17 residues. Trimming cost V 3 bases and J 6 bases; bases outside gene matches: 13. CDR3 coding DNA: TGTGCCAGCAGCTCCGGGACTAGCAGAACTACAGGCAATGAGCAGTTCTTC. Its protein is CASSSGTSRTTGNEQFF.

V is TRBV21-1 and J is TRBJ1-4; the table assigns TRBD1, which was not confirmed against the DNA. TRBV21-1 has pseudogene status. The CDR3 length is 17 residues. Here the CDR3 DNA reads TGTGCCAGCACCCCACAGGGGGCCCCTGCAACTAATGAAAAACTGTTTTTT. Protein sequence: CASTPQGAPATNEKLFF.

The rearrangement uses TRBV9 and TRBJ1-3; unclear D gene. The V gene's germline CDR1 is SGDLS and CDR2 YYNGEE. V was shortened by 4 bases and J by 7 bases, with 12 bases between the two germline ends. This CDR3 has 13 residues. In nucleotides, the CDR3 is TGTGCCAGCAGCTCTACCCCGTGGAACACCATATATTTT. This encodes CASSSTPWNTIYF.

This chain connects TRBV7-2 to TRBJ2-2; the D is unclear. CDR1 and CDR2 from the germline V gene are SGHTA and FQGNSA. V lost 5 bases and J 2 bases, leaving 12 bases between the germline ends. The CDR3 consists of 15 residues. CDR3 in DNA: TGTGCCAGCAGCCCTATACGAGGAAACACCGGGGAGCTGTTTTTT. Translation gives CASSPIRGNTGELFF.

The chain uses TRBV21-1 and TRBJ2-7; TRBD1 is taken as the D call from the table, unchecked against the DNA. TRBV21-1 has pseudogene status. This CDR3 is built from 15 residues. In DNA, the CDR3 is TGTGCCAGCAGCAAAGGCGGGACAGGGTCTCTCGAGCAGTACTTC. Its protein product is CASSKGGTGSLEQYF.

V gene TRBV29-1 combines with J gene TRBJ1-2; the D gene is possibly TRBD1 (6 bases). CDR3 size: 12 residues. Trimming removed 4 bases from V and 5 bases from J, with 11 bases in between. Germline loops: CDR1 SQVTM, CDR2 ANQGSEA. CDR3 sequence reads: CSVGGLGYGYTF. CDR3 DNA: TGCAGCGTTGGGGGGCTGGGTTATGGCTACACCTTC.

V usage is TRBV5-4 and J usage is TRBJ1-4, with no clear D. V was cut by 4 bases and J by 4 bases, with 11 bases left in between. CDR1 SGHNT and CDR2 YYREEE come from the germline V gene (reference sequence). The CDR3 has 14 residues. CDR3 bases: TGTGCCAGCAGCCGGGGAGGGTTTAATGAAAAACTGTTTTTT. Translating it yields CASSRGGFNEKLFF.

This clone was detected a few times. This chain uses TRBV28 with TRBJ1-4, with D possibly being TRBD1 (5 bases). The CDR3 sequence is 14 residues long. The V and J ends lost 5 bases and 7 bases respectively, with 14 bases between them. Germline values: CDR1 MDHEN, CDR2 SYDVKM. Here the CDR3 reads CASSRDSLGEKLFF. CDR3 nucleotide sequence: TGTGCCAGCAGTCGAGACAGCCTGGGTGAAAAACTGTTTTTT. The full variable domain, in which reference TRBV28 and TRBJ1-4 provide the parts outside the CDR3, is DVKVTQSSRYLVKRTGEKVFLECVQDMDHENMFWYRQDPGLGLRLIYFSYDVKMKEKGDIPEGYSVSREKKERFSLILESASTNQTSMYLCASSRDSLGEKLFFGSGTQLSVL.

V and J are TRBV2 and TRBJ1-1; no clear D gene. This CDR3 spans 14 amino acids. V was shortened by 4 bases and J by 7 bases, with 16 bases between the two germline ends. CDR1 and CDR2 (germline): SNHLY, FYNNEI. The CDR3 sequence: CASSVRSVFGEAFF. CDR3 coding DNA: TGTGCCAGCAGTGTGAGGTCAGTATTCGGTGAAGCTTTCTTT.

The V and J genes are TRBV9 and TRBJ1-6, with D hard to call. This CDR3 is built from 16 residues. Germline lookup yields CDR1 SGDLS and CDR2 YYNGEE. Trimming cost V 4 bases and J 5 bases, with 16 bases left between them. The CDR3 region has the DNA TGTGCCAGCAGCCGGACTCCCGGTGGAGATAATTCACCCCTCCACTTT. Protein sequence: CASSRTPGGDNSPLHF. The variable domain in full, with the rest retrieved from reference TRBV9 and TRBJ1-6, is DSGVTQTPKHLITATGQRVTLRCSPRSGDLSVYWYQQSLDQGLQFLIQYYNGEERAKGNILERFSAQQFPDLHSELNLSSLELGDSALYFCASSRTPGGDNSPLHFGNGTRLTVT.

This rearrangement joins TRBV2 to TRBJ2-1; 11 bases fit TRBD2. This CDR3 is built from 18 residues. V lost 4 bases to trimming and J lost 2 bases; unmatched junction nucleotides: 10. Germline V lookup: CDR1 SNHLY, CDR2 FYNNEI. The CDR3 spells CASSVRDSGGAPYNEQFF. CDR3 nucleotides: TGTGCCAGCAGTGTAAGGGATAGCGGGGGGGCTCCCTACAATGAGCAGTTCTTC. Full variable domain (missing parts from reference TRBV2 and TRBJ2-1): EPEVTQTPSHQVTQMGQEVILRCVPISNHLYFYWYRQILGQKVEFLVSFYNNEISEKSEIFDDQFSVERPDGSNFTLKIRSTKLEDSAMYFCASSVRDSGGAPYNEQFFGPGTRLTVL.

V gene TRBV28 combines with J gene TRBJ1-1, with D tentatively TRBD1 (6 bases). Looked up from germline, CDR1 is MDHEN and CDR2 is SYDVKM. The germline V and J ends were trimmed by 8 bases and 6 bases, with 19 bases remaining between them. This CDR3 has 14 amino acids. CDR3 residues: CASSQGGIFAEAFF. CDR3 DNA: TGTGCCAGCTCACAGGGAGGGATTTTCGCTGAAGCTTTCTTT.

CDR3 nucleotide sequence: TGTGCCAGCAGTGAGCATTGGGCTACGAACACCGGGGAGCTGTTTTTT. This gives the protein CASSEHWATNTGELFF. The J gene is TRBJ2-2, the V gene TRBV6-1; no clear D. V dropped 3 bases and J dropped 0 bases, with 11 bases sitting between them. In germline, CDR1 is MNHNS, CDR2 SASEGT. The CDR3 has 16 amino acids.

The V call is TRBV5-6, the J call TRBJ2-5, with D perhaps matching TRBD2 (6 bases). This CDR3 comprises 14 residues. Per the germline V gene, CDR1 is SGHDT and CDR2 is YYEEEE. Trimming took 4 bases from V and 2 from J, leaving 12 bases between them. This CDR3 reads CASSPLGGQETQYF. The CDR3 DNA follows: TGTGCCAGCAGCCCCCTGGGGGGTCAAGAGACCCAGTACTTC.

The chain is built from TRBV7-9 and TRBJ2-5; 9 nucleotides agree with TRBD2. This CDR3 region has 16 residues. The ends lost 5 bases at V and 4 bases at J; junction bases unmatched: 11. Per the germline V gene, CDR1 is SEHNR and CDR2 is FQNEAQ (reference sequence). CDR3 in amino acids: CASSTKAGGSRETQYF. The CDR3 bases are TGTGCCAGCAGCACCAAAGCGGGGGGCAGTAGAGAGACCCAGTACTTC.

This clone has just one count. CDR3 sequence (DNA): TGTGCCAGCAGCTCTACTCAGGGGGCAGGCTATGGCTACACCTTC. Amino acids: CASSSTQGAGYGYTF. This sequence joins TRBV5-5 and TRBJ1-2, with TRBD1 matching 8 bases. Trimming took 3 bases from V and 4 from J; bases not matched to a gene: 8. Germline values: CDR1 SGHKS, CDR2 YYEKEE (reference sequence). CDR3 length: 15 amino acids. Variable domain in full (rest from reference TRBV5-5 and TRBJ1-2): DAGVTQSPTHLIKTRGQQVTLRCSPISGHKSVSWYQQVLGQGPQFIFQYYEKEERGRGNFPDRFSARQFPNYSSELNVNALLLGDSALYLCASSSTQGAGYGYTFGSGTRLTVV.

This chain joins TRBV4-1 and TRBJ2-3; 8 bases are shared with TRBD2. There are 17 residues in the CDR3. From germline, CDR1 is MGHRA and CDR2 YSYEKL. The ends lost 0 bases at V and 0 bases at J; junction bases unmatched: 5. In nucleotides, the CDR3 is TGCGCCAGCAGCCAAGACGGGAGGGCCACTAGCACAGATACGCAGTATTTT. Translated: CASSQDGRATSTDTQYF.

The chain couples TRBV29-1 to TRBJ1-2; possibly TRBD1 for D (6 bases). In germline, CDR1 is SQVTM, CDR2 ANQGSEA. The V gene lost 7 bases and the J gene lost 4 bases, with 10 bases spanning the gap. The CDR3 contains 11 residues. This CDR3 is CSARTVYGYTF. CDR3 DNA: TGCAGCGCACGGACAGTCTATGGCTACACCTTC.

The rearrangement uses TRBV20-1 and TRBJ2-7, with D perhaps matching TRBD1 or TRBD2 (6 bases each). From germline, CDR1 is DFQATT and CDR2 SNEGSKA (reference sequence). CDR3 size: 12 residues. Trimming left V 4 bases short and J 7 bases short, with 14 bases between. Here the CDR3 reads CSAIEGGREQYF. The CDR3 region has the DNA TGCAGTGCTATTGAGGGGGGAAGAGAGCAGTACTTC.